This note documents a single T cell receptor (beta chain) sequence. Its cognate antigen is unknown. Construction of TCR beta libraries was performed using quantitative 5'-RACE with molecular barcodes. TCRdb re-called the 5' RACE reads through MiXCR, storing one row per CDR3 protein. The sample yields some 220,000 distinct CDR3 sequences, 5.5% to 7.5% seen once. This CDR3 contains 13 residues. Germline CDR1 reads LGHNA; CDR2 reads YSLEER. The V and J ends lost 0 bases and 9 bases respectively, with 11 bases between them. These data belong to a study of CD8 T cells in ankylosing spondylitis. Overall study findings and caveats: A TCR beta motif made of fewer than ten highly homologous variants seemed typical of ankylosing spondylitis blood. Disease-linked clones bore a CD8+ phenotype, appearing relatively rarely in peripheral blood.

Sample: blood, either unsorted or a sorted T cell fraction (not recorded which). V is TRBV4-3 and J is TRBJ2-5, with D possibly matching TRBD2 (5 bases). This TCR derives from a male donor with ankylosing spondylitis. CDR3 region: CASSQEFGGPQYF. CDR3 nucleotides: TGCGCCAGCAGCCAAGAGTTTGGCGGGCCCCAGTACTTC.